Listed below are T cell receptor beta chains from one sample, sequenced in a study of T-cell reconstitution after alpha-beta-depleted transplantation in children. Via MiXCR, TCRdb re-called the PCR reads, giving one row per CDR3 protein. The table shows 640,000 or so distinct CDR3 sequences, with approximately 15% occurring only once. The material sequenced was PBMCs from the stem cell graft donor, taken from the stem cell graft. Source of these receptors: a human donor who donated a stem cell graft to a child with acute myeloid leukemia. Both conserved end residues are part of each CDR3. D genes are given only for firm matches. Only part of the rows carry a size: once, few, many, or a class if the clone is expanded.

D gene: .
V gene: TRBV28
J gene: TRBJ2-2
clone size: .
CDR3 protein: CASSSYEAPNTGELFF
CDR3 DNA: TGTGCCAGCAGTTCCTACGAGGCTCCGAACACCGGGGAGCTGTTTTTT

D gene: TRBD1
V gene: TRBV24-1
J gene: TRBJ2-1
clone size: few
CDR3 protein: CATSDAGTGEYEQFF
CDR3 DNA: TGTGCCACCAGTGACGCCGGGACAGGGGAGTATGAGCAGTTCTTC

D gene: .
V gene: TRBV7-9
J gene: TRBJ2-3
clone size: few
CDR3 protein: CASSFWTTDTQYF
CDR3 DNA: TGTGCCAGCAGCTTTTGGACCACAGATACGCAGTATTTT

D gene: .
V gene: TRBV6-5
J gene: TRBJ2-5
clone size: many
CDR3 protein: CASSYSWRETQYF
CDR3 DNA: TGTGCCAGCAGTTACTCATGGCGGGAGACCCAGTACTTC

D gene: .
V gene: TRBV7-8
J gene: TRBJ2-5
clone size: .
CDR3 protein: CASSTRLLGETQYF
CDR3 DNA: TGTGCCAGCAGCACCAGACTACTAGGAGAGACCCAGTACTTC

D gene: TRBD1
V gene: TRBV29-1
J gene: TRBJ2-3
clone size: .
CDR3 protein: CSVPGQRTDTQYF
CDR3 DNA: TGCAGCGTCCCGGGACAGAGAACAGATACGCAGTATTTT

D gene: TRBD1
V gene: TRBV12-3/TRBV12-4
J gene: TRBJ2-7
clone size: .
CDR3 protein: CASRGQITTYEQYF
CDR3 DNA: TGTGCCAGCAGGGGACAGATCACAACCTACGAGCAGTACTTC

D gene: .
V gene: TRBV6-2/TRBV6-3
J gene: TRBJ2-4
clone size: few
CDR3 protein: CASSPGIGEYF
CDR3 DNA: TGTGCCAGCAGCCCCGGGATCGGGGAGTACTTC

D gene: .
V gene: TRBV28
J gene: TRBJ2-2
clone size: few
CDR3 protein: CASQSTGELFF
CDR3 DNA: TGTGCCAGCCAGAGCACCGGGGAGCTGTTTTTT

D gene: TRBD1
V gene: TRBV7-2
J gene: TRBJ1-5
clone size: many
CDR3 protein: CASSLVGTGGIGQPQHF
CDR3 DNA: TGTGCCAGCAGCTTAGTCGGGACAGGGGGTATCGGTCAGCCCCAGCATTTT

D gene: .
V gene: TRBV11-2
J gene: TRBJ1-1
clone size: few
CDR3 protein: CASSLQTAGGNTEAFF
CDR3 DNA: TGTGCCAGCAGCTTACAAACAGCAGGAGGGAACACTGAAGCTTTCTTT

D gene: TRBD1
V gene: TRBV4-1
J gene: TRBJ1-1
clone size: few
CDR3 protein: CASSQTDRAQNTEAFF
CDR3 DNA: TGCGCCAGCAGCCAGACTGACAGGGCACAGAACACTGAAGCTTTCTTT

D gene: .
V gene: TRBV20-1
J gene: TRBJ2-5
clone size: few
CDR3 protein: CSAREEGRETQYF
CDR3 DNA: TGCAGTGCTAGAGAGGAAGGGAGGGAGACCCAGTACTTC

D gene: .
V gene: TRBV29-1
J gene: TRBJ1-3
clone size: many
CDR3 protein: CSAQELTGNTIYF
CDR3 DNA: TGCAGCGCCCAAGAACTAACAGGAAACACCATATATTTT

D gene: .
V gene: TRBV9
J gene: TRBJ2-7
clone size: .
CDR3 protein: CASSVASGDEQYF
CDR3 DNA: TGTGCCAGCAGCGTAGCTTCCGGGGACGAGCAGTACTTC

D gene: TRBD2
V gene: TRBV20-1
J gene: TRBJ2-1
clone size: .
CDR3 protein: CSAGASGGPRWEQFF
CDR3 DNA: TGCAGTGCTGGGGCCAGCGGGGGGCCCCGATGGGAGCAGTTCTTC

D gene: .
V gene: TRBV6-4
J gene: TRBJ1-2
clone size: .
CDR3 protein: CASSDWNRDRYGYTF
CDR3 DNA: TGTGCCAGCAGTGATTGGAACCGGGACCGATATGGCTACACCTTC

D gene: TRBD1
V gene: TRBV6-2/TRBV6-3
J gene: TRBJ2-2
clone size: .
CDR3 protein: CASIQQGAKYTGELFF
CDR3 DNA: TGTGCCAGCATTCAACAGGGGGCGAAGTACACCGGGGAGCTGTTTTTT

D gene: .
V gene: TRBV20-1
J gene: TRBJ1-4
clone size: many
CDR3 protein: CSASRRGVNNEKLFF
CDR3 DNA: TGCAGTGCTAGTCGCAGGGGCGTAAATAATGAAAAACTGTTTTTT

D gene: TRBD1
V gene: TRBV7-9
J gene: TRBJ2-2
clone size: many
CDR3 protein: CATRQGGTKTGELFF
CDR3 DNA: TGTGCCACCAGACAGGGGGGGACTAAAACCGGGGAGCTGTTTTTT

D gene: .
V gene: TRBV5-1
J gene: TRBJ2-3
clone size: many
CDR3 protein: CASSLEGRTTDTQYF
CDR3 DNA: TGCGCCAGCAGCTTGGAGGGGCGGACCACAGATACGCAGTATTTT

D gene: .
V gene: TRBV19
J gene: TRBJ2-4
clone size: many
CDR3 protein: CASSIRGENIQYF
CDR3 DNA: TGTGCCAGTAGTATCAGGGGGGAGAACATTCAGTACTTC

D gene: TRBD1
V gene: TRBV15
J gene: TRBJ2-3
clone size: many
CDR3 protein: CATSRDLAGQDPGTQYF
CDR3 DNA: TGTGCCACCAGCAGAGATTTGGCAGGACAGGATCCTGGTACGCAGTATTTT

D gene: .
V gene: TRBV2
J gene: TRBJ2-2
clone size: .
CDR3 protein: CASSEKGLPVLTGELFF
CDR3 DNA: TGTGCCAGCAGTGAAAAGGGACTCCCGGTTTTGACCGGGGAGCTGTTTTTT

D gene: TRBD2
V gene: TRBV20-1
J gene: TRBJ2-1
clone size: many
CDR3 protein: CSARVSPAGGSGEQFF
CDR3 DNA: TGCAGTGCTAGAGTTAGCCCAGCGGGGGGGAGCGGTGAGCAGTTCTTC

D gene: .
V gene: TRBV10-3
J gene: TRBJ2-3
clone size: few
CDR3 protein: CAAQQGTSTDTQYF
CDR3 DNA: TGTGCCGCCCAACAGGGCACTAGCACAGATACGCAGTATTTT

D gene: .
V gene: TRBV4-3
J gene: TRBJ1-2
clone size: once
CDR3 protein: CASSQLAAGGVSYGYTF
CDR3 DNA: TGCGCCAGCAGCCAACTGGCGGCGGGGGGGGTTTCCTATGGCTACACCTTC

D gene: .
V gene: TRBV20-1
J gene: TRBJ2-7
clone size: few
CDR3 protein: CSARGRGGLGEQYF
CDR3 DNA: TGCAGTGCTAGAGGTCGAGGCGGGTTGGGCGAGCAGTACTTC

D gene: .
V gene: TRBV7-2
J gene: TRBJ1-4
clone size: .
CDR3 protein: CASSLSGHAVGEKLFF
CDR3 DNA: TGTGCCAGCAGCTTAAGCGGCCACGCGGTGGGGGAAAAACTGTTTTTT

D gene: .
V gene: TRBV4-1
J gene: TRBJ2-3
clone size: few
CDR3 protein: CASSQDPTTASSTDTQYF
CDR3 DNA: TGCGCCAGCAGCCAAGACCCAACGACAGCATCTAGCACAGATACGCAGTATTTT

D gene: TRBD2
V gene: TRBV29-1
J gene: TRBJ2-2
clone size: many
CDR3 protein: CSVLGLAGTNTGELFF
CDR3 DNA: TGCAGCGTCCTGGGACTAGCGGGGACTAACACCGGGGAGCTGTTTTTT

D gene: .
V gene: TRBV20-1
J gene: TRBJ2-1
clone size: many
CDR3 protein: CSASQTPRIPGANEQFF
CDR3 DNA: TGCAGTGCTAGCCAAACCCCTAGGATTCCAGGGGCGAATGAGCAGTTCTTC

D gene: .
V gene: TRBV7-9
J gene: TRBJ1-4
clone size: once
CDR3 protein: CASSNRREEDEKLFF
CDR3 DNA: TGTGCCAGCAGCAACCGACGGGAGGAAGATGAAAAACTGTTTTTT

D gene: .
V gene: TRBV27
J gene: TRBJ1-1
clone size: many
CDR3 protein: CASSLSQGWSTEAFF
CDR3 DNA: TGTGCCAGCAGTTTAAGCCAGGGCTGGAGCACTGAAGCTTTCTTT

D gene: .
V gene: TRBV25-1
J gene: TRBJ1-5
clone size: few
CDR3 protein: CASSEYGSQPQHF
CDR3 DNA: TGTGCCAGCAGTGAATACGGAAGTCAGCCCCAGCATTTT

D gene: .
V gene: TRBV20-1
J gene: TRBJ2-3
clone size: few
CDR3 protein: CSAPETAISTDTQYF
CDR3 DNA: TGCAGTGCCCCCGAGACAGCGATCAGCACAGATACGCAGTATTTT

D gene: .
V gene: TRBV7-9
J gene: TRBJ2-2
clone size: many
CDR3 protein: CASTDNRENTGELFF
CDR3 DNA: TGTGCCAGCACCGATAACAGGGAGAACACCGGGGAGCTGTTTTTT

D gene: .
V gene: TRBV4-2
J gene: TRBJ2-1
clone size: .
CDR3 protein: CASSQWYNEQFF
CDR3 DNA: TGTGCCAGCAGCCAATGGTACAATGAGCAGTTCTTC

D gene: .
V gene: TRBV9
J gene: TRBJ1-3
clone size: many
CDR3 protein: CASSVEAGYSGNTIYF
CDR3 DNA: TGTGCCAGCAGCGTAGAGGCAGGGTACTCTGGAAACACCATATATTTT

D gene: TRBD1
V gene: TRBV20-1
J gene: TRBJ1-3
clone size: many
CDR3 protein: CSAGQISGNTIYF
CDR3 DNA: TGCAGTGCGGGACAGATCTCTGGAAACACCATATATTTT